This T cell receptor beta chain was captured in a study of patients and donors after allogeneic stem cell transplantation (dated by TCRdb to the early 2020s). Trimming takes 5 bases off V and 9 bases off J; junction bases not matched to a gene: 2. There are 14 amino acids in the CDR3, from cysteine to phenylalanine inclusive. The sequence is cut down to CDR3 DNA, 42 bases in frame from base 1. The germline V gene sets CDR1 to SGHTA and CDR2 to FQGTGA. Note on this clonotype: Its antigen remains undetermined. Base qualities were left out, and no much larger clone turns up one base away.

The library was produced with RT-PCR. Instrument used: NextSeq 550. TCRdb cleaned the public reads at Q25 with fastp, built clones with MiXCR and kept in-frame beta chains. Records with the same CDR3 protein are collapsed into one entry carrying the most frequent genes and DNA. This sample is represented by about a million distinct CDR3 sequences; approximately 18% of them were singletons. Under 6.5% of the sample is in the top ten clones. This TCR was sampled from a human donor who was either an allogeneic HSCT recipient or a stem cell or donor lymphocyte infusion donor (not recorded which). It is not recorded whose cells these are; they may come from a transplant donor. Sequenced: blood, either unsorted or a sorted T cell fraction (not recorded which). The chain employs TRBV7-3 and TRBJ2-1, with 15 bases in between that match TRBD2. The CDR3 region: CASSTGLAGGEQFF. The bases are TGTGCCAGCAGCACGGGACTAGCGGGGGGTGAGCAGTTCTTC.